The 4 T cell receptor beta chains below come from one sample, sequenced in a study of molecular identifiers for immune sequencing clone quantification (dated by TCRdb to about 2018). The library came from PCR. The reads were generated on a NextSeq 500. TCRdb reanalyzed the raw reads on its own, using fastp at Q25 for trimming and MiXCR for clone calling, and kept in-frame beta chains. Every distinct CDR3 protein forms one entry, paired with its most common genes and DNA. The sample table records hundreds of thousands of distinct CDR3 sequences; roughly 25% of these occur just once. The ten largest make up 0.78% of the sample. The sequencing input was naive CD8+ T cells from blood, with Jurkat cell RNA spiked in. The sample's cell subset or site, from its label and the paper: FACS-sorted CD8+CD4-CCR7+CD45RA+ naive T cells. Receptors were obtained from a human donor in good health. Some libraries in this study had Jurkat cell RNA spiked in.

The chain employs TRBV11-3 and TRBJ2-3, with a possible D match to TRBD1 (6 bases). Germline assignment: CDR1 SGHNT and CDR2 YENEEA. Trimming pared 4 bases from V and 2 bases from J, leaving 13 bases between. The CDR3 sequence is 15 residues long. The CDR3 region is CASSSRGSDTDTQYF. CDR3 nucleotide sequence: TGTGCCAGCAGCTCCAGGGGATCGGACACAGATACGCAGTATTTT.

This clonotype was seen repeatedly, ten times or more. V usage is TRBV27 and J usage is TRBJ1-5, with 7 bases lining up with TRBD1. Per the germline V gene, CDR1 is MNHEY and CDR2 is SMNVEV (reference sequence). J lost 5 bases, V lost 4 bases, and 5 bases had no gene match. The CDR3 has 14 amino acids. This chain's CDR3 is CASSYGRGHQPQHF. The CDR3 DNA is TGTGCCAGCAGTTACGGAAGGGGGCATCAGCCCCAGCATTTT.

The chain uses TRBV5-1 and TRBJ2-7; TRBD1 aligns across 7 bases. In germline, CDR1 is SGHRS, CDR2 YFSETQ. V trimming: 4 bases; J trimming: 3 bases; junction bases outside the gene matches: 13. The CDR3 has 16 residues. The CDR3 DNA follows: TGCGCCAGCAGCCCTGGGTGGACAGGAAGCCTCTACGAGCAGTACTTC. This codes for CASSPGWTGSLYEQYF.

This clonotype was observed at least ten times. This chain links TRBV25-1 with TRBJ2-5; maybe TRBD1 (6 bases). This CDR3 has 12 residues. Trimming cost V 10 bases and J 6 bases, with 15 bases left between them. The V gene's germline CDR1 is MGHDK and CDR2 SYGVNS. The CDR3 coding sequence is TGTGCCACCGACAGGCGATGGAAGACCCAGTACTTC. Translation: CATDRRWKTQYF.